A selection of T cell receptor beta chains follows, all from one sample in a study of shared clonotypes between healthy human individuals. Only in-frame clones appear in the TCRdb table, and some are missing; sequencing was by immunoSEQ multiplex PCR. The table includes some 500,000 clones, around 77% detected once. Sequenced material: PBMCs. The receptors here all came from a woman aged 35 to 49 in good health. Some clones in this sample may be carry-over from other donors' samples. The CDR3 runs from the conserved cysteine through the conserved F or W. Each record gives: V gene, J gene, CDR3 protein.

>TRBV10-3|TRBJ2-5
CATRLAGEETQYF
>TRBV4-2|TRBJ1-2
CASSQTGTRLNYGYTF
>TRBV28|TRBJ2-1
CASSSRVAGSYNEQFF
>TRBV5-1|TRBJ2-7
CASSSPGTGAYEQYF
>TRBV9|TRBJ1-4
CASSVSLPRDGANEKLFF
>TRBV7-2|TRBJ2-3
CASSLGQPSTDTQYF
>TRBV15|TRBJ2-3
CATSRDAASGSSDTQYF
>TRBV9|TRBJ1-5
CASSVSSSGNQPQHF
>TRBV7-2|TRBJ2-7
CASSLAAQGHYEQYF
>TRBV5-1|TRBJ2-7
CASTVGLAGERSQYF
>TRBV2|TRBJ2-7
CASSENTVGEQYF
>TRBV2|TRBJ1-5
CASSSMGRNQPQHF
>TRBV18|TRBJ2-7
CASSPPDILYEQYF
>TRBV11-2|TRBJ2-2
CASSLVRGQGGELFF
>TRBV27|TRBJ2-1
CASRGLAGASGEQFF
>TRBV2|TRBJ2-6
CASRNRGYGANVLTF
>TRBV9|TRBJ2-7
CASSRTGSNYEQYF
>TRBV19|TRBJ1-4
CASSIGATNEKLFF
>TRBV6-5|TRBJ1-5
CASSYEGGYQPQHF
>TRBV2|TRBJ2-4
CASSETGLREGKNIQYF
>TRBV7-9|TRBJ2-5
CASSYRGRGLETQYF
>TRBV30|TRBJ2-3
CAWVGTSGRRVYTDTQYF
>TRBV29-1|TRBJ2-5
CSVEGQGAQETQYF
>TRBV20-1|TRBJ2-7
CSARQLVEQYF
>TRBV5-1|TRBJ2-5
CASSKDRQETQYF
>TRBV4-2|TRBJ1-5
CASSQDLRQPQHF
>TRBV9|TRBJ2-7
CASSVGLVGGGYYEQYF
>TRBV28|TRBJ2-3
CASSLWGERTDTQYF
>TRBV5-8|TRBJ1-5
CASSLGRSRSNQPQHF
>TRBV5-6|TRBJ2-7
CASRQLAGNAYEQYF
>TRBV28|TRBJ2-3
CASSLDAGTDTQYF
>TRBV10-3|TRBJ2-1
CAISPTAGTTNYNEQFF
>TRBV7-2|TRBJ2-7
CASSLGPSGRAHEQYF
>TRBV9|TRBJ2-5
CASSPGAAGGGIGETQYF
>TRBV2|TRBJ1-4
CASSDREGSGEKLFF
>TRBV18|TRBJ1-1
CASFFNRGGTEAFF
>TRBV30|TRBJ1-2
CAWKMVGYTF
>TRBV14|TRBJ1-5
CASSLGGGQPQHF
>TRBV7-6|TRBJ1-5
CASSLTGVSNQPQHF
>TRBV7-2|TRBJ2-5
CASSPGLAAETQYF
>TRBV5-1|TRBJ2-3
CASSFGQGADTQYF
>TRBV6-1|TRBJ1-5
CASSEEPYRGRGPQHF
>TRBV7-9|TRBJ2-5
CASTRQGWETQYF
>TRBV7-2|TRBJ1-3
CASSFPGQGAKGNTIYF
>TRBV10-3|TRBJ2-7
CAISAAPATYEQYF
>TRBV4-3|TRBJ1-3
CASSQDAGIQGNTIYF
>TRBV7-9|TRBJ1-1
CASSLGLGDTEAFF
>TRBV20-1|TRBJ2-1
CSASGDNEQFF
>TRBV30|TRBJ2-1
CAWSFLGNEQFF
>TRBV7-2|TRBJ2-1
CASSFPERLQFF
>TRBV7-6|TRBJ2-1
CASSSPTSGRYNEQFF